Shown below are 27 T cell receptor beta chains from a single sample sequenced in a study of CD8 T cells in ankylosing spondylitis. TCRdb reprocessed the 5' RACE reads with MiXCR, giving one entry per CDR3 protein. This table has about 240,000 distinct CDR3 sequences, roughly 8.6% appearing once. The sample taken for sequencing was blood, either unsorted or a sorted T cell fraction (not recorded which). The receptor set was obtained from a male donor with ankylosing spondylitis or in good health (not recorded which).

The rearrangement joins TRBV12-3 or TRBV12-4 to TRBJ1-6, with TRBD1 as a possible D gene (5 bases). V shed 8 bases and J shed 6 bases, with 11 bases lying between them. CDR3 length: 13 residues. The CDR3: CASRGRVNSPLHF. The DNA of the CDR3 is TGTGCCAGCCGGGGCAGGGTTAATTCACCCCTCCACTTT.

In its sample, this clonotype was seen many times. The V call is TRBV7-3, the J call TRBJ2-5; tentatively, D is TRBD1 (5 bases). Trimming pared 1 base from V and 5 bases from J, leaving 11 bases between. CDR1 is SGHTA and CDR2 is FQGTGA in the germline V gene. This CDR3 region has 14 residues. The CDR3 bases are TGTGCCAGCAGCTTAAGTGTTCAGGGCGAGACCCAGTACTTC. It specifies CASSLSVQGETQYF.

In its sample, this clonotype was seen many times. The chain combines TRBV12-3 or TRBV12-4 with TRBJ1-3; 7 positions agree with TRBD1. CDR3 size: 13 residues. Trimming removed 7 bases from V and 4 bases from J; junction bases left unmatched: 4. As DNA, the CDR3 is TGTGCCAGCACGAGACAGGGAGGAAACACCATATATTTT. Its protein product is CASTRQGGNTIYF.

This clonotype has just a few counts. The rearrangement uses TRBV5-1 and TRBJ2-7; no definite D call. CDR1 and CDR2 from the germline V gene are SGHRS and YFSETQ. The V gene lost 4 bases and the J gene lost 0 bases, with 17 bases spanning the gap. This CDR3 contains 16 residues. CDR3 sequence (DNA): TGCGCCAGCAGCCCGGAAGGCCTACTTAGCTCCTACGAGCAGTACTTC. It yields the protein CASSPEGLLSSYEQYF.

This clonotype was counted ten times or more. The V and J genes are TRBV5-6 and TRBJ2-1, with D maybe TRBD2 (6 bases). The CDR3 is made up of 12 amino acids. V gave up 6 bases and J gave up 9 bases, with 13 bases separating them. The V gene's germline CDR1 is SGHDT and CDR2 YYEEEE. The CDR3 reads CASTDGGFEQFF. The CDR3 region has the DNA TGTGCCAGCACCGATGGAGGGTTTGAGCAGTTCTTC.

This clonotype was detected ten times or more. V gene TRBV25-1 combines with J gene TRBJ1-1; D not certain. CDR3 size: 14 residues. From germline, CDR1 is MGHDK and CDR2 SYGVNS. V lost 2 bases and J lost 3, with 10 bases in between. The DNA of the CDR3 is TGTGCCAGCAGTGAAGAGAACGGATACACTGAAGCTTTCTTT. Its protein product is CASSEENGYTEAFF.

This clonotype was picked up a small number of times. This chain joins TRBV7-2 and TRBJ1-1, with D possibly TRBD1 on 5 matching bases. From germline, CDR1 is SGHTA and CDR2 FQGNSA. This CDR3 comprises 14 residues. V was trimmed by 8 bases and J by 0 bases, leaving 13 bases between them. The CDR3 reads CASGPGRMNTEAFF. CDR3 bases: TGTGCCAGCGGACCGGGACGGATGAACACTGAAGCTTTCTTT.

This clonotype was seen many times. DNA for the CDR3: TGTGCCAGCAGCTTACAGCCTGGGGCCAAAAACATTCAGTACTTC. Its protein is CASSLQPGAKNIQYF. The chain joins TRBV7-9 to TRBJ2-4; D remains unclear. Germline V gives CDR1 SEHNR, CDR2 FQNEAQ (reference sequence). The CDR3 contains 15 residues. V was clipped by 2 bases and J by 1 base, with 9 bases between them.

This clonotype came up a few times. This sequence joins TRBV7-9 and TRBJ1-6; D ambiguous. Germline lookup yields CDR1 SEHNR and CDR2 FQNEAQ (reference sequence). The CDR3 is made up of 14 amino acids. Trimming removed 4 bases from V and 5 bases from J, with 9 bases in between. The CDR3 sequence is CASSSRQDNSPLHF. CDR3 bases: TGTGCCAGCAGCTCAAGGCAGGATAATTCACCCCTCCACTTT.

This clonotype was counted ten times or more. The genes are TRBV9 and TRBJ1-4; no definite D call. Trimming left V 0 bases short and J 7 bases short, with 19 bases between. This CDR3 spans 17 amino acids. Germline loops: CDR1 SGDLS, CDR2 YYNGEE. DNA of the CDR3: TGTGCCAGCAGCGTAGGGCCCGGAGGGATCGGAGGTGAAAAACTGTTTTTT. This translates into CASSVGPGGIGGEKLFF.

This clonotype was found many times. The rearrangement uses TRBV7-2 and TRBJ1-5; D is unclear. Germline V gives CDR1 SGHTA, CDR2 FQGNSA. The V and J ends lost 5 bases and 3 bases respectively, with 5 bases between them. The CDR3 length is 12 residues. CDR3 nucleotides: TGTGCCAGCAGCCCTCCCAATCAGCCCCAGCATTTT. Translated: CASSPPNQPQHF. The full variable domain, rest sourced from reference TRBV7-2 and TRBJ1-5, is GAGVSQSPSNKVTEKGKDVELRCDPISGHTALYWYRQSLGQGLEFLIYFQGNSAPDKSGLPSDRFSAERTGGSVSTLTIQRTQQEDSAVYLCASSPPNQPQHFGDGTRLSIL.

In this sample, this clonotype turned up many times. V and J are TRBV28 and TRBJ1-2; D perhaps matches TRBD1 (6 bases). In germline, CDR1 is MDHEN, CDR2 SYDVKM. This CDR3 region has 13 residues. V lost 6 bases, J lost 4 bases, and 12 bases lay in between. CDR3 nucleotide sequence: TGTGCCAGCAGCTTTGGACAGTCCTATGGCTACACCTTC. Its protein is CASSFGQSYGYTF.

This clonotype has a count of ten or more. V gene TRBV6-1 combines with J gene TRBJ2-7, with TRBD1 matching over 7 bases. The CDR3 length is 14 residues. Germline V gene data show CDR1 as MNHNS and CDR2 as SASEGT. Germline trimming cut 6 bases from V and 1 base from J; bases unmatched to any gene: 6. CDR3 in DNA: TGTGCCAGCAGCAGGTCGACAGGGTCCTACGAGCAGTACTTC. This translates into CASSRSTGSYEQYF.

This chain links TRBV20-1 with TRBJ2-5, with a possible D match to TRBD2 (5 bases). The CDR3 totals 14 residues. V lost 2 bases and J lost 5, with 15 bases in between. Germline CDR1 and CDR2: DFQATT and SNEGSKA (reference sequence). The CDR3 DNA is TGCAGTGCTAGACCCCGAGGGCTGCTCGAGACCCAGTACTTC. Its protein product is CSARPRGLLETQYF.

This clonotype was found a few times. V usage is TRBV12-3 or TRBV12-4 and J usage is TRBJ2-6, with 12 bases lining up with TRBD2. The CDR3 loop spans 18 amino acids. The V gene end was trimmed by 6 bases and the J gene end by 4 bases; junction bases not matched to a gene: 10. CDR3 nucleotide sequence: TGTGCCAGCAGCCGATTCATCCTAGCGGGAGGGGGGGCCAACGTCCTGACTTTC. This encodes CASSRFILAGGGANVLTF.

In its sample, this clonotype was seen many times. The gene calls are TRBV6-1 and TRBJ1-5, with D unclear. The CDR3 runs to 14 residues. Germline loops: CDR1 MNHNS, CDR2 SASEGT. Trimming pared 7 bases from V and 3 bases from J, leaving 13 bases between. CDR3 sequence: CASMAGLFNQPQHF. CDR3 DNA: TGTGCCAGCATGGCCGGGCTTTTCAATCAGCCCCAGCATTTT.

This clonotype was seen ten or more times. The chain carries TRBV7-6 and TRBJ2-7; a possible D gene is TRBD1 (6 bases). Trimming took off 4 bases at V and 1 base at J, with 14 bases between the two ends. Germline CDR1 reads SGHVS; CDR2 reads FNYEAQ. The CDR3 covers 15 residues. The DNA for the CDR3 is TGTGCCAGCAGCTCTCTACAGGGATTGTCCTACGAGCAGTACTTC. Translated, it gives CASSSLQGLSYEQYF. Together with reference TRBV7-6 and TRBJ2-7, the CDR3 gives the full variable domain: GAGVSQSPRYKVTKRGQDVALRCDPISGHVSLYWYRQALGQGPEFLTYFNYEAQQDKSGLPNDRFSAERPEGSISTLTIQRTEQRDSAMYRCASSSLQGLSYEQYFGPGTRLTVT.

This clonotype was detected many times. The chain is built from TRBV18 and TRBJ2-3; maybe TRBD1 (5 bases). CDR1 is KGHSH, CDR2 LQKENI, per germline. The CDR3 is 14 residues long. The V gene lost 6 bases and the J gene lost 6 bases, with 16 bases spanning the gap. CDR3 amino acids: CASSPARGWDTQYF. The CDR3 DNA is TGTGCCAGCTCCCCAGCAAGGGGCTGGGATACGCAGTATTTT.

This clonotype was seen only a few times. The J gene is TRBJ2-1, the V gene TRBV7-3; TRBD2 aligns across 9 bases. Germline-derived CDR1 and CDR2 are SGHTA and FQGTGA. V was clipped by 2 bases and J by 6 bases; unmatched bases: 8. The CDR3 runs to 16 residues. CDR3 residues: CASSLGGLAGSNEQFF. In DNA form, the CDR3 reads TGTGCCAGCAGCTTAGGAGGGCTAGCGGGGTCCAATGAGCAGTTCTTC.

This clonotype was detected only a few times. This chain joins TRBV5-1 and TRBJ2-5, with D possibly being TRBD1 or TRBD2 (5 bases each). The V end lost 3 bases, the J end lost 5 bases, and 11 bases lay between the germline ends. The CDR3 consists of 13 residues. The germline V gene encodes CDR1 SGHRS and CDR2 YFSETQ. The CDR3 region is CASSSGSGETQYF. Written as DNA, the CDR3 is TGCGCCAGCAGCTCAGGGTCGGGGGAGACCCAGTACTTC.

This clonotype was counted many times. The chain is built from TRBV15 and TRBJ2-1, with D possibly TRBD2 on 6 matching bases. V dropped 2 bases and J dropped 8 bases, with 19 bases sitting between them. Germline CDR1 is LNHNV and CDR2 is YYDKDF (reference sequence). CDR3 length: 16 amino acids. CDR3 sequence: CATSRTAGRFEDEQFF. The CDR3 coding sequence is TGTGCCACCAGCAGAACAGCGGGCAGATTCGAAGATGAGCAGTTCTTC.

For this clonotype: A much bigger clone sits one base away, suggesting this may be a read error. Without the conserved terminal phenylalanine or tryptophan, this CDR3 likely stems from a read error. This rearrangement joins TRBV10-3 to TRBJ2-7, with D perhaps assigned TRBD1 or TRBD2 (6 bases each). CDR3 size: 12 residues. The V and J ends lost 10 bases and 2 bases respectively, with 12 bases between them. Germline V gene data show CDR1 as ENHRY and CDR2 as SYGVKD. As DNA, the CDR3 is TGTGCCACGGAGGGGGACGCCTACGAGCAGTACATC. It yields the protein CATEGDAYEQYI.

V and J are TRBV29-1 and TRBJ2-7; D might be TRBD1 or TRBD2, each matching 5 bases. Per germline, CDR1 SQVTM and CDR2 ANQGSEA. The V and J ends lost 1 base and 2 bases respectively, with 9 bases between them. The CDR3 length is 13 residues. The CDR3 sequence is CSVEGGVAYEQYF. CDR3 DNA: TGCAGCGTTGAAGGAGGGGTCGCCTACGAGCAGTACTTC.

There are many counts of this clonotype. V gene TRBV25-1 combines with J gene TRBJ2-1; 12 bases line up with TRBD2. The CDR3 contains 16 residues. CDR1 MGHDK and CDR2 SYGVNS come from the germline V gene. Unmatched junction bases numbered 8, after V lost 6 bases and J lost 5 bases. The CDR3, as DNA: TGTGCCAGCAGCCGAGCGACTAGCGGGGGACACAATGAGCAGTTCTTC. This gives the protein CASSRATSGGHNEQFF.

This clonotype was detected many times. In DNA, the CDR3 is TGTGCCAGCACCGACGGACTTTCAGATACGCAGTATTTT. This sequence encodes CASTDGLSDTQYF. The chain uses TRBV7-3 and TRBJ2-3; TRBD2 is a possible D gene (5 bases). Per the germline V gene, CDR1 is SGHTA and CDR2 is FQGTGA. This CDR3 contains 13 residues. V was trimmed by 7 bases and J by 4 bases, leaving 12 bases between them.

This clonotype was observed many times. The chain combines TRBV12-3 or TRBV12-4 with TRBJ2-7; 8 positions match TRBD2. This CDR3 has 18 amino acids. The V and J ends lost 1 base and 4 bases, in that order; junction bases with no gene match: 15. In DNA, the CDR3 is TGTGCCAGCAGTTTAGGCCGATGGCTCCGCGGGGGGAAGTACGAGCAGTACTTC. Its protein product is CASSLGRWLRGGKYEQYF.

This clonotype was observed at least ten times. The V and J genes are TRBV7-9 and TRBJ1-1, with a possible D match to TRBD1 (5 bases). Deletions cut 4 bases from V and 8 bases from J, with 11 bases between. This CDR3 is 12 amino acids long. Germline CDR1 and CDR2: SEHNR and FQNEAQ (reference sequence). The CDR3 loop reads CASSSTGLEAFF. The DNA for the CDR3 is TGTGCCAGCAGCTCAACAGGTTTGGAAGCTTTCTTT.